This paragraph reports one T cell receptor (beta chain). Other nucleotide sequences from this sample produce the same CDR3. Data came from immunoSEQ multiplex PCR; TCRdb stores just in-frame clones and leaves some out. This table holds about 1 million clones, 75% found once. CDR1 and CDR2 (germline): MNHEY, SVGAGI. The length of the CDR3 is 13 residues. V was pared by 6 bases and J by 1 base, with 9 bases between. The entry originates in a study of shared clonotypes between healthy human individuals. This clonotype originated in a man aged 18 to 30 in good health. Sequences were obtained from memory CD4+ T cells sorted from blood. Noted subset: CD45RA-negative fraction. The chain has TRBV6-5 and TRBJ1-1; unclear D gene. DNA of the CDR3: TGTGCCAGCAGCCCTGCGGGGAACACTGAAGCTTTCTTT. This encodes CASSPAGNTEAFF.